This T cell receptor (beta chain) was profiled in a study of blood T cell repertoires in COVID-19. Background on the study: Collection of acute and convalescent COVID-19 samples took place in the United States, Italy and Spain.

Libraries were prepared by immunoSEQ multiplex PCR; TCRdb keeps only in-frame clonotypes and omits some of them. The sample includes 310,000 or so clones, 80% to 90% of them seen just once. The participants were between 18 and 89 years old and came from some 23 US areas. Donors in Cohort 3 who had recovered were those with two negative PCRs, healthcare professional clearance, or resolution of their symptoms. This CDR3 comprises 17 residues. V dropped 5 bases and J dropped 5; count of bases not matched to a gene: 15. Germline loops: CDR1 SGHVS, CDR2 FQNEAQ. The TCR comes from a young woman who had recovered from COVID-19. Sequencing was carried out using PBMCs or T cells enriched from blood (not recorded which). This chain links TRBV7-8 with TRBJ2-1; 7 bases line up with TRBD1. The CDR3 DNA is TGTGCCAGCAGCCTCTCGACAGGGATCGCGAGGGACAATGAGCAGTTCTTC. It translates to CASSLSTGIARDNEQFF.